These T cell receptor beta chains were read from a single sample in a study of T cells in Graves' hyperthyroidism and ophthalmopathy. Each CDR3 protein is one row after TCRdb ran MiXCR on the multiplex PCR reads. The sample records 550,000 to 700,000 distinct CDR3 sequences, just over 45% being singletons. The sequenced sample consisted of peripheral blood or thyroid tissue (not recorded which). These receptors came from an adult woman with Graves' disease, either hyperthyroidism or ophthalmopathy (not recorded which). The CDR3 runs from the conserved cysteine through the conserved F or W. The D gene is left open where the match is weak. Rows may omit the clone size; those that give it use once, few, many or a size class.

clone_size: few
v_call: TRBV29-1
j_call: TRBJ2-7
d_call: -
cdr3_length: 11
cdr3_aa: CSVVRSYEQYF
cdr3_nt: TGCAGCGTCGTCCGGTCCTACGAGCAGTACTTC

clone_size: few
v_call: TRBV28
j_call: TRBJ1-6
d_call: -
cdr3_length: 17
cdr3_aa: CASGPHQGSVYNSPLHF
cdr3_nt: TGTGCCAGCGGACCTCATCAGGGATCGGTCTATAATTCACCCCTCCACTTT

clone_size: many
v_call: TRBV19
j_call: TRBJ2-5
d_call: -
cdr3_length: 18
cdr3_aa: CASSEFPGQRKKEETQYF
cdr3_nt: TGTGCCAGTAGCGAATTCCCGGGACAACGAAAGAAGGAGGAGACCCAGTACTTC

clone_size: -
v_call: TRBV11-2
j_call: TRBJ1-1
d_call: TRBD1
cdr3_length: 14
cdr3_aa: CASSLRDRDTEASF
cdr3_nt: TGCGCCAGCAGCCTTCGGGACAGGGACACTGAAGCTTCCTTT

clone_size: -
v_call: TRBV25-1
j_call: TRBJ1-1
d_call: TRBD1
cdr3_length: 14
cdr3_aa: CASSNDRVDPEAFF
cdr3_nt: TGTGCCAGCAGCAACGACAGGGTGGACCCTGAAGCTTTCTTT

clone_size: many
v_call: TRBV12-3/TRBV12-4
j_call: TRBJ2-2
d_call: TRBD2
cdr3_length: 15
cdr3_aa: CASSRTSGNTGELFF
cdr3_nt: TGTGCCAGCAGCCGGACTAGCGGAAACACCGGGGAGCTGTTTTTT

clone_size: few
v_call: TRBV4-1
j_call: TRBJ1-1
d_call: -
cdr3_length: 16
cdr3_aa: CASSQVYRSQNTEAFF
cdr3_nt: TGCGCCAGCAGCCAAGTTTACAGGTCTCAGAACACTGAAGCTTTCTTT

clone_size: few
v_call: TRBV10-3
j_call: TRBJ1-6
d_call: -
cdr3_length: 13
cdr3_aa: CAITRDLDSPLHF
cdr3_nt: TGTGCCATCACAAGGGATTTGGATTCACCCCTCCACTTT

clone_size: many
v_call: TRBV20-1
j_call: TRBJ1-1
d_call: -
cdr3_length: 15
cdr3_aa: CSARPNLQGNTEAFF
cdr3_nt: TGCAGTGCTAGGCCCAACCTGCAAGGGAACACTGAAGCTTTCTTT

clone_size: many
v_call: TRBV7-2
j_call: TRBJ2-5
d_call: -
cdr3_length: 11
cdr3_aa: CASRTGETQYF
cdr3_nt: TGTGCCAGCCGGACCGGAGAGACCCAGTACTTC

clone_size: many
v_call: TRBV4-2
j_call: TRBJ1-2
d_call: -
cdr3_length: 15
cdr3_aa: CASSQSGASWYGYTF
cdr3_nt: TGTGCCAGCAGCCAATCCGGGGCCTCTTGGTATGGCTACACCTTC

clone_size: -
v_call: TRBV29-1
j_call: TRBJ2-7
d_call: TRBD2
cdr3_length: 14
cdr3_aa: CSVVGLATDYEQYF
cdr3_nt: TGCAGCGTTGTTGGACTAGCCACCGACTACGAGCAGTACTTC

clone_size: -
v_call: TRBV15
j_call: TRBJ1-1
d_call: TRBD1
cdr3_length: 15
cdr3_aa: CATSLDQGVNTEAFF
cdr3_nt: TGTGCCACCAGCCTAGACCAGGGGGTGAACACTGAAGCTTTCTTT

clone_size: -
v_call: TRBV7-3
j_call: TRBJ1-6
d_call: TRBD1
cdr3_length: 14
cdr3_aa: CASSSGTDYSPLHF
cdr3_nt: TGTGCCAGCAGCTCCGGGACAGATTATTCACCCCTCCACTTT

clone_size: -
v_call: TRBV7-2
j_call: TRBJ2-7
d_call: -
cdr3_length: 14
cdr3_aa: CASSHVGTAYEQYF
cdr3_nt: TGTGCCAGCAGCCACGTAGGGACCGCCTACGAGCAGTACTTC

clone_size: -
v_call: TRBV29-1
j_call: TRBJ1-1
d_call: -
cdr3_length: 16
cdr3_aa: CSASSHPKARNTEAFF
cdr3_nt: TGCAGCGCCAGCAGCCACCCGAAAGCGCGGAACACTGAAGCTTTCTTT

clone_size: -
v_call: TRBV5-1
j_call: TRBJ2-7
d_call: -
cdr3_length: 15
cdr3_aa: CASSQHQGKTYEQYF
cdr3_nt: TGTGCCAGCAGCCAACATCAGGGGAAAACCTACGAGCAGTACTTC

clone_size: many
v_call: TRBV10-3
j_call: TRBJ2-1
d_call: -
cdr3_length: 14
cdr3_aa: CAISPGGANNEQFF
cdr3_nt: TGTGCCATCAGCCCCGGTGGAGCTAACAATGAGCAGTTCTTC

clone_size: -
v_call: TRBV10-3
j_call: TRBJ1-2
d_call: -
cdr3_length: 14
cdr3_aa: CAIRNGQPAYGYTF
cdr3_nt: TGTGCCATCCGAAACGGACAGCCCGCCTATGGCTACACCTTC

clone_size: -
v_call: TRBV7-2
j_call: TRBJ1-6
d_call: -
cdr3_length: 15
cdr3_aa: CASSGINSYNSPLHF
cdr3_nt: TGTGCCAGCAGCGGCATTAACTCCTATAATTCACCCCTCCACTTT

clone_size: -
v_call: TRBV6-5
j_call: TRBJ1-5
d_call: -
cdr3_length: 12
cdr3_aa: CASGECNQPQHF
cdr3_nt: TGTGCCAGCGGGGAGTGTAATCAGCCCCAGCATTTT

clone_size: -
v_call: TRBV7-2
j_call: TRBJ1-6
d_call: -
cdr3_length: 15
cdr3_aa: CASRTAGGNNSPLHF
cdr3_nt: TGTGCCAGCAGAACGGCAGGAGGGAATAATTCACCCCTCCACTTT

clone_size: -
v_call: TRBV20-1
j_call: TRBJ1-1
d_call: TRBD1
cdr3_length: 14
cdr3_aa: CSARRQGASTEAFF
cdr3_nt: TGCAGTGCTAGGAGGCAGGGGGCGTCGACTGAAGCTTTCTTT

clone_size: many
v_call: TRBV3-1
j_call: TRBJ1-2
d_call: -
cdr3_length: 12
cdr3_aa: CASSQGLWGYTF
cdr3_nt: TGTGCCAGCAGCCAAGGGCTATGGGGCTACACCTTC

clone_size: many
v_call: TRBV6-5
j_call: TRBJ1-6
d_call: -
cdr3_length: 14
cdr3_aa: CACQSGGSDSPLHF
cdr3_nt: TGTGCCTGCCAAAGCGGGGGCTCGGATTCACCCCTCCACTTT

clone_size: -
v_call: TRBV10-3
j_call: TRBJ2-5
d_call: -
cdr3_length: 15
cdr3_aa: CAISEEGMEKETQYF
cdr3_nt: TGTGCCATCAGTGAGGAGGGGATGGAAAAAGAGACCCAGTACTTC

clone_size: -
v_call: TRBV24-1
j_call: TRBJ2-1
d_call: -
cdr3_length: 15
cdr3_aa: CATSDYDASFNEQFF
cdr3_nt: TGTGCCACCAGTGACTACGACGCCAGCTTCAATGAGCAGTTCTTC

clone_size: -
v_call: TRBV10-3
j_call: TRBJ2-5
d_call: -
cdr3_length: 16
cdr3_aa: CAIRDSREGVMETQYF
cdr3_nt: TGTGCCATCAGGGACAGTCGAGAGGGGGTGATGGAGACCCAGTACTTC

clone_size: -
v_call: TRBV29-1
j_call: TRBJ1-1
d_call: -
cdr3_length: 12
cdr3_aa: CSVGGKNTEAFF
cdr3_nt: TGCAGCGTAGGAGGCAAGAACACTGAAGCTTTCTTT

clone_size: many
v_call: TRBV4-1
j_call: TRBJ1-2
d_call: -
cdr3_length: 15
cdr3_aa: CASSQVPRVVRGYTF
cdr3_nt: TGCGCCAGCAGCCAAGTTCCCAGGGTGGTCCGTGGCTACACCTTC

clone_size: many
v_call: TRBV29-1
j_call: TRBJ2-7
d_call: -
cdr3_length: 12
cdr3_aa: CSVGGQAYEQYF
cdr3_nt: TGCAGCGTTGGAGGCCAGGCCTACGAGCAGTACTTC